This record covers a single TCR beta chain. Its recognized antigen is unknown. There are no base qualities to consult, and no much larger clone falls within one base. Set within a cohort of healthcare workers in London, UK, this nested case-control study involved weekly PCR testing of nasopharyngeal swabs along with blood sampling. Healthcare workers were recruited during the week of the UK lockdown, between 23 and 31 March 2020, and followed weekly for up to roughly 15 weeks. The sample comes from a study of early T cells in non-severe SARS-CoV-2 infection (dated by TCRdb to the early 2020s). Regarding the study in general: Bulk RNA from unsorted whole blood was used for TCR sequencing, so alpha and beta chains could not be paired. Results the study describes overall, beyond this receptor: VDJdb matching was skewed toward anti-spike CD8 responses and likely underestimated virus-specific expansions by missing private and CD4 specificities.

Library construction relied on 5' RACE. Instrument on record: NextSeq 500. Unique molecular identifiers were attached to individual cDNA molecules in the TCR library protocol so that sequencing error and PCR bias could be corrected. Both TCR alpha and beta chains were sequenced, and tight co-correlation was observed between alpha and beta sequence abundances in each sample. In the paper's pipeline: Decombinator V4 was used to annotate the V gene, J gene and CDR3 of the TCR sequences. Expanded TCRs were defined as changing significantly between any two time points under a Poisson model with p below 0.0001. TCR abundances were normalised to the total number of TCRs sequenced in each sample and reported as counts per million. TRAV1-2 paired with TRAJ12, TRAJ20 or TRAJ33 defined MAIT TCRs, while TRAV10 paired with TRAJ18 defined iNKT TCRs. A search of VDJdb, accessed on 1 November 2021, was run for TCRs annotated to CMV, EBV and SARS-CoV-2, with TCRs annotated for multiple antigens excluded. Starting from the raw public reads, TCRdb applied fastp trimming at Q25, assembled clones with MiXCR and retained in-frame beta chains. Rows are combined by CDR3 protein, so each entry shows the most common genes and DNA. What appears here as the V and J calls and clone size reflects TCRdb's work, not the paper's. This sample has some 48,000 distinct CDR3 sequences in its table, and about 12% of those were observed once. The ten largest account for 10% of the sample.

The CDR1 and CDR2 encoded by the germline V gene are SGHRS and YFSETQ. The CDR3 spans 18 residues, from the cysteine through the phenylalanine. Of the read, only the CDR3 DNA is kept; its 54 bases are in frame from base 1. After removal of 0 bases from V and 3 bases from J, the junction retains 13 bases not matched to a gene. The sequence joins TRBV5-1 to TRBJ2-3, with TRBD2 identical over 7 junction bases. The receptor's source is an adult who was a healthcare worker with PCR-confirmed SARS-CoV-2 infection or an uninfected control (not recorded which). The sequenced sample consisted of whole blood. The CDR3 loop reads CASSLGGSSFGLTDTQYF. The nucleotides read TGCGCCAGCAGCTTGGGCGGGAGTAGTTTTGGTTTGACAGATACGCAGTATTTT. With all but the CDR3 taken from the reference TRBV5-1 and TRBJ2-3 genes, the full variable domain is: KAGVTQTPRYLIKTRGQQVTLSCSPISGHRSVSWYQQTPGQGLQFLFEYFSETQRNKGNFPGRFSGRQFSNSRSEMNVSTLELGDSALYLCASSLGGSSFGLTDTQYFGPGTRLTVL.